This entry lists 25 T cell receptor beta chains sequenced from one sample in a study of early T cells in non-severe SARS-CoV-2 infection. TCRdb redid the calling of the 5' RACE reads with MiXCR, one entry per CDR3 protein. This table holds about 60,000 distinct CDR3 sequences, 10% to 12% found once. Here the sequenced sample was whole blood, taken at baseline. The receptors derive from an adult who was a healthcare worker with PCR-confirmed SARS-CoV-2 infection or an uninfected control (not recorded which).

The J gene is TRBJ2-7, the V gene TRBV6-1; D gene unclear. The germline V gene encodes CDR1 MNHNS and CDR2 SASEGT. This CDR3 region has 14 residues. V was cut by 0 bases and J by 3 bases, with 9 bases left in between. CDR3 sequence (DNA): TGTGCCAGCAGTGAAGCAGATGGGGTCTACGAGCAGTACTTC. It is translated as CASSEADGVYEQYF.

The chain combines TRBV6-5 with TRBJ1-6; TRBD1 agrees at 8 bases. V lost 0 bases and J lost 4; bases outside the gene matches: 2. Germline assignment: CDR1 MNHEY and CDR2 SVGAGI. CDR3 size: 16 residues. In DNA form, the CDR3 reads TGTGCCAGCAGTTACTCAACAGGGGGGTATAATTCACCCCTCCACTTT. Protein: CASSYSTGGYNSPLHF.

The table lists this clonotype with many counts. CDR3 DNA: TGTGCCAGCAGTACTCAGGGCTACGAGCAGTACTTC. Its protein is CASSTQGYEQYF. This chain connects TRBV2 to TRBJ2-7; D may be TRBD1 (5 bases). The CDR3 loop spans 12 amino acids. Germline values: CDR1 SNHLY, CDR2 FYNNEI. The V gene lost 5 bases and the J gene lost 3 bases, with 8 bases spanning the gap.

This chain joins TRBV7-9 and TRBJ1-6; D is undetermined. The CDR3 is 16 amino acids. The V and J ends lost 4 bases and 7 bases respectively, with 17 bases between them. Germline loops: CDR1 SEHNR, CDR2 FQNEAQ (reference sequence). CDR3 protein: CASSSASEFWNSPLHF. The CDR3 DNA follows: TGTGCCAGCAGCTCCGCGTCAGAGTTTTGGAATTCACCCCTCCACTTT.

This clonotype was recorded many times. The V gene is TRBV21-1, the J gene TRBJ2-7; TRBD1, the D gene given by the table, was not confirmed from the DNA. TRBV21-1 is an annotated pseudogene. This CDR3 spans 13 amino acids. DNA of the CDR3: TGTGCCAGCAGCGAATCCACCGGGGAAGAGCAGTACTTC. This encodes CASSESTGEEQYF.

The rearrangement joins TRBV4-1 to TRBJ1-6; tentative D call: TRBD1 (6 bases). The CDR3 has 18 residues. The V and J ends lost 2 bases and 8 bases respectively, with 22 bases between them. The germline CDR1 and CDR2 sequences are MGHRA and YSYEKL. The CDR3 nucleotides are TGCGCCAGCAGCCAAAAAACGACAGGCGGACATAATTATTCACCCCTCCACTTT. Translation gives CASSQKTTGGHNYSPLHF.

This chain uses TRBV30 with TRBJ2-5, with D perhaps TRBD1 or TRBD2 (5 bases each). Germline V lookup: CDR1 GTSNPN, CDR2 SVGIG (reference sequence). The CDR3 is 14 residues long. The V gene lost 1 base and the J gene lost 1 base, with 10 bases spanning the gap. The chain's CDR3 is CAWSGGTPQETQYF. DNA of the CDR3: TGTGCCTGGAGTGGGGGGACCCCCCAAGAGACCCAGTACTTC.

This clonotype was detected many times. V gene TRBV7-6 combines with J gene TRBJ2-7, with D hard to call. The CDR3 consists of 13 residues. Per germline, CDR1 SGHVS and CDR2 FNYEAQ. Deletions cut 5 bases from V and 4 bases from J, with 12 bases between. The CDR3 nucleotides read TGTGCCAGCAGCGGAATGTCTCGATACGAGCAGTACTTC. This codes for CASSGMSRYEQYF.

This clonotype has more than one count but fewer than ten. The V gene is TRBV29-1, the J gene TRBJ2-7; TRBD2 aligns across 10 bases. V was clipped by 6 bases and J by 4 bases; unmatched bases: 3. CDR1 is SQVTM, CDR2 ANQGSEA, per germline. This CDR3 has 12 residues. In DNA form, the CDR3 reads TGCAGCGTAACACTAGCGGGGTACGAGCAGTACTTC. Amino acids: CSVTLAGYEQYF.

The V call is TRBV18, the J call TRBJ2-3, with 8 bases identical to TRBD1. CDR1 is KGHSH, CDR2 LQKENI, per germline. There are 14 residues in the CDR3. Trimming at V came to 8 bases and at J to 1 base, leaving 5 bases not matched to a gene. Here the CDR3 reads CASAGQGGTDTQYF. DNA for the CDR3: TGTGCCAGCGCAGGACAGGGAGGCACAGATACGCAGTATTTT.

The CDR3 nucleotides are TGTGCCAGCAGCTCTGCTAGCGGGGGGGCCCCCGAGCAGTACTTC. This encodes CASSSASGGAPEQYF. The V and J genes are TRBV11-2 and TRBJ2-7; TRBD2 matches at 12 bases. Germline V lookup: CDR1 SGHAT, CDR2 FQNNGV. The J segment lost 6 bases and the V segment lost 4 bases, leaving 7 bases of the junction unmatched. The CDR3 loop spans 15 amino acids.

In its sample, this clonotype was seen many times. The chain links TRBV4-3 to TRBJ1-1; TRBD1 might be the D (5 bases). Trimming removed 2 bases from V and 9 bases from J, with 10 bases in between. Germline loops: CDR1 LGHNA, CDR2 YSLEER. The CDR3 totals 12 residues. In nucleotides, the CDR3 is TGCGCCAGCAGCCAAATGTCAGGGCAAGCTTTCTTT. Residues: CASSQMSGQAFF.

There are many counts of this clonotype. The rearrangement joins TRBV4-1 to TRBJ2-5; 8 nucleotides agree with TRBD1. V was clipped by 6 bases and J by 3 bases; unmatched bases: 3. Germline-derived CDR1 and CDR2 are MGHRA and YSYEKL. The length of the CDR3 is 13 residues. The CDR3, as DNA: TGCGCCAGCAGTGACAGGGGCAAAGAGACCCAGTACTTC. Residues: CASSDRGKETQYF.

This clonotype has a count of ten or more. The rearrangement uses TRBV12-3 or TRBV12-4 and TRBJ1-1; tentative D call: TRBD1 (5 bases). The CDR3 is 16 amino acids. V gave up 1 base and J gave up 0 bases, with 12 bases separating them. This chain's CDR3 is CASSLVQVGMNTEAFF. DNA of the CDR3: TGTGCCAGCAGTTTAGTACAGGTTGGCATGAACACTGAAGCTTTCTTT.

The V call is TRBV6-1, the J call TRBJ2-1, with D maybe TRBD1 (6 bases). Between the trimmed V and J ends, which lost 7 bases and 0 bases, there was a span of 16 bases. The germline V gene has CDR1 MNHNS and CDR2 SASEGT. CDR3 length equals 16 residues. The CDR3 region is CASNVGRGHSYNEQFF. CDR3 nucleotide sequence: TGTGCCAGCAATGTAGGCAGGGGCCACTCCTACAATGAGCAGTTCTTC.

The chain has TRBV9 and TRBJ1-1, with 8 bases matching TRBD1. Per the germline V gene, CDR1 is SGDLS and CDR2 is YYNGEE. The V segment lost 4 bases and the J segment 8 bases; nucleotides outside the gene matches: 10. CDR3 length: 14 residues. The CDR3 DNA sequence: TGTGCCAGCAGCCGCACAGGGGGGCTAGGGGAAGCTTTCTTT. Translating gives CASSRTGGLGEAFF.

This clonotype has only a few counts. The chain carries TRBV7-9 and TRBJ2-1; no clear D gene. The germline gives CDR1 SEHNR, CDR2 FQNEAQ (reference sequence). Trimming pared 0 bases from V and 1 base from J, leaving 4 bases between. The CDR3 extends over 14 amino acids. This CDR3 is CASSLAGSYNEQFF. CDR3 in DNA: TGTGCCAGCAGCTTAGCCGGATCCTACAATGAGCAGTTCTTC.

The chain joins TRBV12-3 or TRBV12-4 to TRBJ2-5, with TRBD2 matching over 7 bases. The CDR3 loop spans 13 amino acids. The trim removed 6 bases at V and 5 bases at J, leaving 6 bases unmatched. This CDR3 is CASRGDYLETQYF. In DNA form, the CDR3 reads TGTGCCAGCAGGGGGGACTACCTGGAGACCCAGTACTTC.

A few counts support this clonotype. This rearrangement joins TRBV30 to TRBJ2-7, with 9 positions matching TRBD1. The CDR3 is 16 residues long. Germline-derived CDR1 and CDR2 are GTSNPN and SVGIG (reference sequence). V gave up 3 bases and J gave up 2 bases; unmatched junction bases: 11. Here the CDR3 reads CAWRSPGQGIAYEQYF. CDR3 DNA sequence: TGTGCCTGGAGGTCTCCGGGACAGGGTATTGCCTACGAGCAGTACTTC.

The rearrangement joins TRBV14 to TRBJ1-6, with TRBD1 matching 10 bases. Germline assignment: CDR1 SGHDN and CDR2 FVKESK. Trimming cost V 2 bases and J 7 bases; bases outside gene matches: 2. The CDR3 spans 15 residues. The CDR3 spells CASSQTGQGNSPLHF. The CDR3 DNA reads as TGTGCCAGCAGCCAAACGGGACAGGGGAATTCACCCCTCCACTTT.

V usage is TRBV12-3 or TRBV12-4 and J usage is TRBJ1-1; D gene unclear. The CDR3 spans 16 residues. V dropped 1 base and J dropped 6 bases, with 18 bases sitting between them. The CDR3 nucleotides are TGTGCCAGCAGTTTAGAGGGAGGAGGGCCGAGTTCTGAAGCTTTCTTT. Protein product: CASSLEGGGPSSEAFF.

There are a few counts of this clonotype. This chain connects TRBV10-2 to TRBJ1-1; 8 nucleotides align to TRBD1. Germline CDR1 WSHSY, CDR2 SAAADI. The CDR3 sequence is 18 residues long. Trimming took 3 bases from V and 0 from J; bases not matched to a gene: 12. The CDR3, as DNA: TGCGCCAGCAGTGACAGGGGGCGGGGGCGACAGATGAACACTGAAGCTTTCTTT. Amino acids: CASSDRGRGRQMNTEAFF.

DNA of the CDR3: TGTGCCAGCAGCAACAGAAACACCGGGGAGCTGTTTTTT. Amino acid sequence: CASSNRNTGELFF. The chain couples TRBV7-6 to TRBJ2-2; D uncertain. CDR1 is SGHVS and CDR2 is FNYEAQ in the germline V gene. This CDR3 region has 13 residues. V dropped 5 bases and J dropped 2 bases, with 6 bases sitting between them.

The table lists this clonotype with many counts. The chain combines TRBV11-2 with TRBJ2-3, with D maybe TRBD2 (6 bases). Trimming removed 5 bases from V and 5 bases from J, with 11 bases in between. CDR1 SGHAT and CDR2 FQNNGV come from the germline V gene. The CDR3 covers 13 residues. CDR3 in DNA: TGTGCCAGCAGCCCTCCCGGGGGAGATACGCAGTATTTT. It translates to CASSPPGGDTQYF.

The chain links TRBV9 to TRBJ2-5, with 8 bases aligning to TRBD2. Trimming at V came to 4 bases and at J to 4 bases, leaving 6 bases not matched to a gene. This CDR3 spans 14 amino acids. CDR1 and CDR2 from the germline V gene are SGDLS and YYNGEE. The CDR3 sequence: CASSPGGARETQYF. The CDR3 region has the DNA TGTGCCAGCAGCCCCGGGGGGGCCAGAGAGACCCAGTACTTC.